What follows are 12 T cell receptor beta chains derived from one specimen sequenced in a study of molecular identifiers for immune sequencing clone quantification. TCRdb used MiXCR to reprocess the PCR reads, holding one entry per CDR3 protein. The table shows 50,000 to 65,000 distinct CDR3 sequences, with around 27% occurring only once. The sequenced sample consisted of naive CD8+ T cells from blood, with Jurkat cell RNA spiked in. Subset: FACS-sorted CD8+CD4-CCR7+CD45RA+ naive T cells. The receptor set was obtained from a human donor in good health. Some libraries in this study had Jurkat cell RNA spiked in.

Worth noting for this clonotype: A much larger clone lies a single base off, so this may be a read error. V usage is TRBV25-1 and J usage is TRBJ1-1, with D perhaps TRBD1 (5 bases). Germline CDR1 is MGHDK and CDR2 is SYGVNS. V was trimmed by 5 bases and J by 0 bases, leaving 13 bases between them. The CDR3 length is 15 residues. CDR3 loop: CASSKTTELNTEAFF. CDR3 in DNA: TGTGCCAGCAGTAAAACGACAGAGCTGAACACTGAAGCTTTCTTT.

On this clonotype: This could be a read error, since a much larger clone is one nucleotide away. The chain uses TRBV7-9 and TRBJ2-5; the D gene is possibly TRBD2 (5 bases). Germline V gives CDR1 SEHNR, CDR2 FQNEAQ (reference sequence). The ends were cut back, 6 bases at V and 8 bases at J, with 16 bases in the middle. The CDR3 runs 13 residues. CDR3 bases: TGTGCCAGCAGGCAGACTACCCTCCGAACCCAGTACTTC. Protein sequence: CASRQTTLRTQYF.

For this clonotype: A much larger clone differs by one base, so this may be a read error. The conserved phenylalanine or tryptophan normally closing the CDR3 is absent here, so this likely arose from a read error. In DNA, the CDR3 is TGTGCCAGCAGTGAAGGTAACACTGAAGCTTTCATT. It is translated as CASSEGNTEAFI. This sequence joins TRBV2 and TRBJ1-1, with D unclear. V gave up 1 base and J gave up 2 bases, with 2 bases separating them. The CDR3 is made up of 12 amino acids. The germline gives CDR1 SNHLY, CDR2 FYNNEI.

In the case of this clonotype: A much larger clone sits a single nucleotide away, making a read error possible. The chain recombines TRBV2 with TRBJ1-6; D remains unclear. Germline loops: CDR1 SNHLY, CDR2 FYNNEI. CDR3 size: 14 residues. The germline V and J ends were trimmed by 9 bases and 6 bases, with 15 bases remaining between them. The CDR3 here is CARAHPSGNSPLHF. The CDR3 DNA sequence: TGTGCCAGAGCCCATCCGAGCGGTAATTCACCCCTCCACTTT.

This clonotype was observed many times. The chain links TRBV2 to TRBJ2-1; D is unclear. This CDR3 comprises 16 residues. V lost 4 bases and J 6 bases, leaving 19 bases between the germline ends. Germline V gene data show CDR1 as SNHLY and CDR2 as FYNNEI. CDR3 sequence: CASSGGGPLLSNEQFF. The DNA for the CDR3 is TGTGCCAGCAGTGGGGGTGGACCCCTGCTCTCCAATGAGCAGTTCTTC.

The rearrangement joins TRBV6-7 to TRBJ1-1; no clear D. TRBV6-7 is filed as an ORF, its function uncertain. With 0 bases removed from V and 3 bases from J, the gap between germline ends came to 14 bases. This CDR3 contains 16 residues. The CDR3 region is CASSYSSHALHTEAFF. CDR3 nucleotides: TGTGCCAGCAGTTACTCGTCCCACGCACTTCACACTGAAGCTTTCTTT.

This clonotype occurred many times. V and J are TRBV9 and TRBJ2-3; D is undetermined. Trimming left V 0 bases short and J 5 bases short, with 10 bases between. The V gene's germline CDR1 is SGDLS and CDR2 YYNGEE. This CDR3 has 14 amino acids. The CDR3 sequence: CASSVVSLRDTQYF. DNA of the CDR3: TGTGCCAGCAGCGTAGTAAGTTTAAGAGATACGCAGTATTTT. The complete variable domain, with remaining parts taken from reference TRBV9 and TRBJ2-3, reads DSGVTQTPKHLITATGQRVTLRCSPRSGDLSVYWYQQSLDQGLQFLIQYYNGEERAKGNILERFSAQQFPDLHSELNLSSLELGDSALYFCASSVVSLRDTQYFGPGTRLTVL.

This clonotype was seen repeatedly, ten times or more. The V call is TRBV12-3 or TRBV12-4, the J call TRBJ1-5, with 7 bases identical to TRBD1. After removal of 6 bases from V and 0 bases from J, the junction contained 5 bases not matched to a gene. The CDR3 loop spans 15 amino acids. The chain's CDR3 is CASSPGGVSNQPQHF. CDR3 nucleotides: TGTGCCAGCAGCCCAGGGGGGGTTAGCAATCAGCCCCAGCATTTT.

Many counts were recorded for this clonotype. The genes are TRBV13 and TRBJ2-1; 13 nucleotides line up with TRBD2. The CDR3 runs to 15 residues. Germline trimming cut 5 bases from V and 5 bases from J; bases unmatched to any gene: 3. Germline V gives CDR1 PRHDT, CDR2 FYEKMQ (reference sequence). CDR3 DNA sequence: TGTGCCAGCAGCCCTGGACTAGCGGGGGACAATGAGCAGTTCTTC. Amino acids: CASSPGLAGDNEQFF.

Turning to this clonotype: A clone one base away is much larger, so this may be a read error. This chain connects TRBV20-1 to TRBJ2-7; 11 bases agree with TRBD2. This CDR3 region has 14 residues. Germline V gene lookup returns CDR1 DFQATT and CDR2 SNEGSKA (reference sequence). The CDR3 nucleotides are TGCAGAGCTAGACAACTAGCGGGAGAATACGAGCAGTACTTC. It translates to CRARQLAGEYEQYF.

A note on this clonotype: A much larger clone lies one base from this, so it may be a read error. The conserved final phenylalanine or tryptophan is absent from the CDR3, which likely points to a read error. This chain joins TRBV19 and TRBJ2-1; TRBD2 is a possible D gene (5 bases). Trimming pared 1 base from V and 6 bases from J, leaving 10 bases between. CDR3 length: 14 residues. Germline V gene lookup returns CDR1 LNHDA and CDR2 SQIVND (reference sequence). CDR3 DNA: TGTGCCAGTAGTATAGCTGACTACTCCAATGAGCAGTTCCTC. This sequence encodes CASSIADYSNEQFL.

This clonotype was picked up many times. This sequence joins TRBV7-9 and TRBJ2-1; 9 bases line up with TRBD1. The V gene's germline CDR1 is SEHNR and CDR2 FQNEAQ (reference sequence). This CDR3 is built from 13 residues. V lost 7 bases and J lost 7; bases outside the gene matches: 5. DNA for the CDR3: TGTGCCAGCAAAGGGACAGGGTGGAATGAGCAGTTCTTC. Its translation is CASKGTGWNEQFF.